These 29 T cell receptor beta chains came from one sample sequenced in a study of tumor and adjacent non-tumor tissue in lung cancer listed by TCRdb under 2018. Library generation was performed with multiplex PCR. Sequencing relied on an Illumina HiSeq 2500. TCRbeta libraries were constructed through three rounds of nested PCR with primers (Table S4) according to protocols adapted from ARM-PCR. TCRdb trimmed public reads at Q25 via fastp, called clones via MiXCR and kept in-frame beta chains. Every entry covers one CDR3 protein and lists the most common genes and DNA from its rows. Recorded for this sample are about 93,000 distinct CDR3 sequences; 67% of them occurred a single time. Of the sample, roughly 18% is held by the ten largest clones. RNA was isolated from bulk, unsorted tissue, and RNA quality was assessed with a NanoDrop ND-1000 and an Agilent 2100. Sample: lung tumor tissue. These receptors all come from a man between 60 and 70 years old with non-small cell lung cancer.

The chain combines TRBV5-1 with TRBJ1-6; the D gene is possibly TRBD1 (6 bases). This CDR3 spans 15 amino acids. The ends were cut back, 6 bases at V and 4 bases at J, with 14 bases in the middle. CDR1 and CDR2 from the germline V gene are SGHRS and YFSETQ. The CDR3 nucleotides read TGCGCCAGCACGCCGGAAGGACAGTATAATTCACCCCTCCACTTT. Its protein is CASTPEGQYNSPLHF.

This clonotype occurred a few times. The junction shows a germline mismatch at one end, possibly a read error. The chain recombines TRBV15 with TRBJ2-5; no clear D gene. In germline, CDR1 is LNHNV, CDR2 YYDKDF (reference sequence). The CDR3 is made up of 16 amino acids. The CDR3 DNA is TGTGCCACCGGCAGAGATCTCCCGACGGACCAGGAGACCCAGTACTTC. Translating gives CATGRDLPTDQETQYF.

In the case of this clonotype: Germline is not matched at one junction end, which may reflect a read error. The chain links TRBV4-1 to TRBJ2-7, with D possibly matching TRBD2 (5 bases). The CDR3 sequence is 15 residues long. CDR1 MGHRA and CDR2 YSYEKL come from the germline V gene. CDR3 region: CASSQEPTGNYERYF. The CDR3 DNA sequence: TGCGCCAGCAGCCAAGAACCGACGGGAAACTACGAGCGGTACTTC.

This chain uses TRBV4-2 with TRBJ1-1; no reliable D call. Trimming stripped 10 bases from V and 1 base from J, with 16 bases between. This CDR3 contains 14 residues. Germline V CDR1 and CDR2: LGHNA, YNFKEQ. The CDR3 sequence is CANSQATQNTEAFF. The CDR3 region has the DNA TGTGCCAACAGTCAAGCTACACAGAACACTGAAGCTTTCTTT.

Comments on this clonotype: Sequence at one end of the junction differs from germline and may be a read error. This chain connects TRBV6-2 or TRBV6-3 to TRBJ1-1; perhaps TRBD1 as D (6 bases). This CDR3 comprises 13 residues. Looked up from germline, CDR1 is MNHEY and CDR2 is SVGEGT. As DNA, the CDR3 is TGCGCCAGCAGTTACTGTCAGGGGACTGAATCTTTCTTT. Translated, it gives CASSYCQGTESFF.

This clonotype was counted at least ten times. The genes are TRBV5-1 and TRBJ2-1; 10 bases match TRBD2. V dropped 2 bases and J dropped 9; count of bases not matched to a gene: 5. The germline V gene encodes CDR1 SGHRS and CDR2 YFSETQ. This CDR3 has 14 residues. The CDR3 DNA is TGCGCCAGCAGCTTAGCGGGGGGGTTGAGTGAGCAGTTCTTC. Amino acids: CASSLAGGLSEQFF.

Notes on this clonotype: A junction boundary mismatches the germline segment, possibly from a read error. This chain joins TRBV7-9 and TRBJ1-5; a possible D gene is TRBD1 (5 bases). CDR1 and CDR2 (germline): SEHNR, FQNEAQ (reference sequence). CDR3 size: 16 residues. CDR3 in DNA: TGTGCCAGCAGCTTAGCAAGGGGAGGAAGCAATCGGCCCCAGCATTTT. Protein: CASSLARGGSNRPQHF.

This clonotype was seen only once. An end of the junction differs from the germline gene, which may be a read error. The gene calls are TRBV29-1 and TRBJ2-1, with D hard to call. This CDR3 has 14 amino acids. Germline lookup yields CDR1 SQVTM and CDR2 ANQGSEA. CDR3 region: CNADTSSSYNEQFF. CDR3 coding DNA: TGCAACGCCGACACGTCAAGCTCCTACAATGAGCAATTCTTC.

This clonotype was seen just once. A much larger clone sits a single nucleotide away, making a read error possible. The chain couples TRBV20-1 to TRBJ2-1; perhaps D is TRBD1 or TRBD2 (5 bases each). The germline gives CDR1 DFQATT, CDR2 SNEGSKA (reference sequence). The CDR3 is 11 residues long. In DNA, the CDR3 is TGCAATGCTAATTTGGGGGATGAGCAGTTCTTC. Protein: CNANLGDEQFF.

A word on this clonotype: This clone may be a read error of a much larger clone one base away. This rearrangement joins TRBV20-1 to TRBJ2-2, with D tentatively TRBD1 (6 bases). The CDR3 runs to 14 residues. Germline assignment: CDR1 DFQATT and CDR2 SNEGSKA (reference sequence). Trimming took off 3 bases at V and 4 bases at J, with 12 bases between the two ends. CDR3 residues: CSASLRTATGELFF. The CDR3 bases are TGCAGTGCTAGTCTCAGGACAGCCACCGGGGAGCTGTTTTTT.

On this clonotype: The junction departs from germline at one end; a sequencing error may be responsible. The chain is built from TRBV12-3 or TRBV12-4 and TRBJ2-1, with D uncertain. The CDR3 covers 11 residues. In nucleotides, the CDR3 is TGTGTCAGCAGTTCAGTTGGTGAGCAGTTCTTC. The encoded protein is CVSSSVGEQFF.

This clonotype has a handful of counts. A single base separates this from a much larger clone, so it may be a read error. The chain carries TRBV5-4 and TRBJ2-2; possible D gene TRBD1, 5 bases. The CDR3 length is 16 residues. CDR1 and CDR2 (germline): SGHNT, YYREEE (reference sequence). CDR3 loop: CTSSSRTGANTGELFF. The CDR3 DNA is TGTACCAGCAGCTCTCGTACAGGAGCGAACACCGGGGAGCTGTTTTTT.

The rearrangement uses TRBV5-4 and TRBJ2-3, with 13 bases fitting TRBD2. Germline V gives CDR1 SGHNT, CDR2 YYREEE (reference sequence). This CDR3 is built from 16 residues. The CDR3 DNA is TGTGACATCAGCTCCGGACTAGCGGGGGGCACAGATACGCAGTATTTT. Encoded protein: CDISSGLAGGTDTQYF.

The chain recombines TRBV1 with TRBJ2-7; the table's D call, TRBD2, was not checked against the DNA. TRBV1 is an annotated pseudogene. The CDR3 totals 19 residues. CDR3 protein: CTNSQDNEEGPKRVYEQYF. In DNA, the CDR3 is TGCACCAACAGCCAAGACAACGAAGAGGGCCCCAAGCGGGTATACGAGCAGTACTTC.

A word on this clonotype: This clone may be a read error of a much larger clone one base away. V and J are TRBV6-5 and TRBJ2-3, with TRBD2 matching 10 bases. Germline V gene lookup returns CDR1 MNHEY and CDR2 SVGAGI. The CDR3 spans 16 residues. CDR3 region: CASMGLAPVRGDTHYF. The DNA for the CDR3 is TGTGCCAGCATGGGACTAGCGCCCGTCAGGGGGGATACGCACTATTTT.

The gene calls are TRBV6-2 or TRBV6-3 and TRBJ2-5, with 7 bases fitting TRBD2. The CDR3 totals 13 residues. The trim removed 11 bases at V and 0 bases at J, leaving 6 bases unmatched. Per the germline V gene, CDR1 is MNHEY and CDR2 is SVGEGT. CDR3 coding DNA: TGTGCCGGACGGGAGGCGAACCAAGAGACCCAGTACTTC. As protein: CAGREANQETQYF.

In regard to this clonotype: Just one base apart from a much larger clone, this may be a read error. This rearrangement joins TRBV6-2 or TRBV6-3 to TRBJ2-7, with 13 bases that match TRBD2. The CDR3 runs 13 residues. CDR1 and CDR2 (germline): MNHEY, SVGEGT. As DNA, the CDR3 is TGTACCAGCAGGACTAGCGGGAGACCCGAGCAGTACTTC. Protein: CTSRTSGRPEQYF.

A single count supports this clonotype. An end of the junction does not agree with germline; a read error may underlie this. The V gene is TRBV6-1, the J gene TRBJ2-3; 7 nucleotides match TRBD2. The germline V gene has CDR1 MNHNS and CDR2 SASEGT. The CDR3 covers 12 residues. This CDR3 reads CAIRDYTGTQYF. CDR3 in DNA: TGTGCCATCAGGGACTACACAGGTACGCAGTATTTT.

This clonotype was detected only a few times. A junction boundary mismatches the germline segment, possibly from a read error. This rearrangement joins TRBV29-1 to TRBJ2-1; weak D call: TRBD2 (5 bases). CDR3 length: 13 amino acids. The germline V gene has CDR1 SQVTM and CDR2 ANQGSEA. This CDR3 is CSVGRIAADEQFF. In nucleotides, the CDR3 is TGTAGCGTTGGACGGATCGCCGCGGATGAGCAGTTCTTC.

Concerning this clonotype itself: One base away lies a much larger clone, so this may be a sequencing read error. This chain connects TRBV20-1 to TRBJ1-1; D gene unclear. The germline V gene has CDR1 DFQATT and CDR2 SNEGSKA (reference sequence). This CDR3 is built from 12 residues. V was shortened by 8 bases and J by 12 bases, with 22 bases between the two germline ends. The CDR3 coding sequence is TGCAGTACTAAACTCGTCGAGGCGGGGACTTTCTTT. Protein product: CSTKLVEAGTFF.

The J gene is TRBJ2-7, the V gene TRBV6-5; 7 nucleotides line up with TRBD1. The CDR3 is 15 residues long. The V segment lost 3 bases and the J segment 1 base; nucleotides outside the gene matches: 6. Germline CDR1 reads MNHEY; CDR2 reads SVGAGI. The CDR3 DNA is TGTGCCAGCAGTTATGGGACAGTTGAGTCCTACGAGCAGTACTTC. Translating gives CASSYGTVESYEQYF.

The chain couples TRBV11-2 to TRBJ1-1; TRBD1 is a possible D gene (5 bases). Germline V lookup: CDR1 SGHAT, CDR2 FQNNGV. The CDR3 covers 12 residues. V lost 5 bases to trimming and J lost 10 bases, with 14 bases between them. The CDR3 reads CASSLQAGGAFF. The CDR3 DNA reads TGTGCCAGCAGCCTTCAGGCCGGGGGAGCTTTCTTT.

About this clonotype: One end of the junction fails to match germline, which may point to a read error. The chain uses TRBV6-5 and TRBJ1-1; D might be TRBD1 (5 bases). This CDR3 contains 13 residues. Germline lookup yields CDR1 MNHEY and CDR2 SVGAGI. CDR3 DNA sequence: TGCACCAGCAACAACAGGATGAACACTGAAGCTTTCTTT. Translation gives CTSNNRMNTEAFF.

The rearrangement joins TRBV6-6 to TRBJ2-3, with D unresolved. The V end lost 1 base, the J end lost 3 bases, and 8 bases lay between the germline ends. The CDR3 covers 14 residues. Germline values: CDR1 MNHNY, CDR2 SVGAGI (reference sequence). The CDR3 sequence is CASSYWWFTDTQYF. Written as DNA, the CDR3 is TGTGCCAGCAGTTACTGGTGGTTTACAGATACGCAGTATTTT.

This clonotype was counted once. No conserved phenylalanine or tryptophan ends this CDR3, so it is likely a read error. The rearrangement links TRBV11-2 to TRBJ2-1; D is perhaps TRBD2 (5 bases). The germline V gene has CDR1 SGHAT and CDR2 FQNNGV. This CDR3 has 17 residues. Trimming removed 3 bases from V and 10 bases from J, with 25 bases in between. This CDR3 is CASSFVWEPPYRGEQFS. CDR3 bases: TGTGCCAGCAGCTTTGTGTGGGAACCGCCTTACCGAGGGGAGCAGTTCTCC.

In regard to this clonotype: A much larger clonotype is one base distant, so this may be a read error. This chain joins TRBV12-3 or TRBV12-4 and TRBJ1-5; D uncertain. This CDR3 contains 14 residues. The CDR3 bases are TGTGCCAGCAGTTTTTTAGGAAGCAATCAGCCCCTGCATTTT. It codes for CASSFLGSNQPLHF.

This clonotype was counted a few times. A single base separates this from a much larger clone, so it may be a read error. The V call is TRBV6-1, the J call TRBJ2-3; D call uncertain. The CDR3 totals 13 residues. Trimming removed 7 bases at V and 4 bases at J, with 12 bases between. Germline values: CDR1 MNHNS, CDR2 SASEGT. CDR3 DNA sequence: TGTGCCAGCAAGACCCGGTCGGCAGATACGCAGTATTTT. Translation: CASKTRSADTQYF.

The chain joins TRBV6-2 or TRBV6-3 to TRBJ2-7, with D unresolved. Deletions cut 2 bases from V and 3 bases from J, with 20 bases between. There are 17 residues in the CDR3. CDR1 and CDR2 from the germline V gene are MNHEY and SVGEGT. CDR3 coding DNA: TGTGCCAGCAGTTACGGTTATACGAGCGAGAGACGCTACGAGCAGTACTTC. This translates into CASSYGYTSERRYEQYF.

Note on this clonotype: Here the CDR3 omits its conserved ending phenylalanine or tryptophan, so a read error is the likely source. The gene calls are TRBV16 and TRBJ1-5, with 7 bases identical to TRBD1. Germline V gives CDR1 KGHSY, CDR2 FQNENV. With 7 bases clipped from V and 7 bases from J, the junction kept 7 bases outside the gene matches. The CDR3 is 13 amino acids. CDR3 protein: CASTRQGGQPQHY. CDR3 in DNA: TGTGCCAGCACCCGACAGGGCGGCCAGCCCCAGCATTAT.